This T cell receptor beta chain was captured by sequencing in a study of T cell responses to AZD1222 COVID-19 vaccine. Whole-study results and caveats: After two AZD1222 doses, spike-specific TCR breadth and depth rose versus day 0.

Assay: immunoSEQ multiplex PCR; the TCRdb copy retains only in-frame clones and omits some. The sample consists of 80,000 or so clones, about 84% of them appearing once. Looked up from germline, CDR1 is SGHTS and CDR2 is YDEGEE. The CDR3 spans 13 residues. Trimming pared 2 bases from V and 2 bases from J, leaving 7 bases between. This clone was counted between two and nine times. What it binds is not known. The sequence was collected from an adult in good health. Sequenced here: peripheral blood, sampled on day 0 of AZD1222 vaccination. The chain combines TRBV5-8 with TRBJ2-5, with TRBD2 as a possible D gene (5 bases). The CDR3: CASSFTSQETQYF. For the CDR3, the DNA is TGTGCCAGCAGCTTCACTAGTCAAGAGACCCAGTACTTC.